The clone carrying this T cell receptor beta chain was observed at least ten times. Its antigen is still unknown. The data originate from a study of response to subunit inactivated influenza vaccine. Study-wide points: Few new T cells, the authors suggested, are recruited by each seasonal influenza vaccination.

This CDR3 is built from 13 residues. Germline V gives CDR1 LGHDT, CDR2 YNNKEL (reference sequence). V shed 1 base and J shed 4 bases, with 8 bases lying between them. TCRdb processed the RT-PCR reads anew with MiXCR; each CDR3 protein has one entry. This sample yields about 570,000 distinct CDR3 sequences, of which over 9.5% are seen a single time; roughly 10% belongs to the top ten. The receptor was isolated from a man between 45 and 60 years old who received an inactivated influenza vaccine. The starting material was PBMCs from blood, obtained on the day of vaccination. The V and J genes are TRBV3-1 and TRBJ2-7; D remains ambiguous. CDR3 region: CASSQVIGYEQYF. CDR3 coding DNA: TGTGCCAGCAGCCAAGTTATCGGGTACGAGCAGTACTTC.